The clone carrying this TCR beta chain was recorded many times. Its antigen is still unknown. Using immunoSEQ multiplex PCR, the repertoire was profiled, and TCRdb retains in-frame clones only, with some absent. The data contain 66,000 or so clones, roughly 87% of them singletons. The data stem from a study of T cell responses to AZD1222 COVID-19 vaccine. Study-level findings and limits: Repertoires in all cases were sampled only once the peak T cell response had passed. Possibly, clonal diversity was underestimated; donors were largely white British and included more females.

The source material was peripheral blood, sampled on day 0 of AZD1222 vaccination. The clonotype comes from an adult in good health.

CDR3 residues: CASSEATTRAVLTF. As DNA, the CDR3 is TGTGCCAGCAGTGAAGCGACGACCCGAGCCGTCCTGACTTTC. The rearrangement uses TRBV2 and TRBJ2-6; D is undetermined. V was cut by 0 bases and J by 12 bases, with 12 bases left in between. This CDR3 comprises 14 residues. CDR1 is SNHLY, CDR2 FYNNEI, per germline.